Listed below are T cell receptor beta chains from one sample, sequenced in a study of spatial heterogeneity in lung cancer. TCRdb reprocessed the 5' RACE reads via MiXCR and lists one record per CDR3 protein. The table lists roughly 20,000 distinct CDR3 sequences, under 3.5% of them singletons. The starting material was lung tumor tissue, obtained at surgery. The receptors here all came from a male donor with early-stage non-small cell lung cancer. Both conserved end residues are part of each CDR3.

>TRBV5-1|TRBJ1-2
CASSLELGQFFGYTF
>TRBV7-2|TRBJ1-2
CASSPRQGLGYTF
>TRBV5-5|TRBJ2-6
CASSWGQVTGANVLTF
>TRBV12-3/TRBV12-4|TRBJ1-2
CASSSVIGRQHTF
>TRBV9|TRBJ2-5
CASSVGGVSETQYF
>TRBV29-1|TRBJ2-1
CSYTGGRANEQFF
>TRBV6-2/TRBV6-3|TRBJ2-6
CASRVRPSGANVLTF
>TRBV7-9|TRBJ2-7
CASSLAGQIARSYEQYF
>TRBV5-6|TRBJ1-5
CASSLGGYSNQPQHF
>TRBV3-1|TRBJ2-1
CASSQDLRAGNEQFF
>TRBV19|TRBJ2-6
CASSDYSRTGANVLTF
>TRBV7-2|TRBJ1-1
CATNLRGTEAFF
>TRBV28|TRBJ2-5
CASRETGFQETQYF
>TRBV7-9|TRBJ2-7
CASSSIPDRVRHEQYF
>TRBV5-1|TRBJ2-6
CASRFVTGGVKYVAGANVLTF
>TRBV7-9|TRBJ1-5
CASSYGGEVQPQHF
>TRBV15|TRBJ1-2
CATSRDASVTGGRGYTF
>TRBV25-1|TRBJ2-2
CASSEWVDTGELFF
>TRBV30|TRBJ2-5
CAWSVGGGETQYF
>TRBV29-1|TRBJ2-7
CSVEVAGPLSYEQYF
>TRBV7-3|TRBJ2-2
CASSATVNTGELFF
>TRBV29-1|TRBJ2-1
CSVELEGSYNEQFF
>TRBV18|TRBJ2-7
CASSKVAGVEYEQYF
>TRBV7-6|TRBJ2-1
CASSPRPLSSSYNEQFF
>TRBV5-1|TRBJ2-1
CASSFGGDNEQFF
>TRBV7-9|TRBJ2-7
CASSHLLAGAGEQYF
>TRBV7-2|TRBJ2-7
CASSLAGLGRDGNF
>TRBV4-1|TRBJ1-5
CASSQEFVNQPQHF
>TRBV11-2|TRBJ2-7
CASSLTSGTYEQYF
>TRBV5-1|TRBJ1-1
CASSLSARDSYTEAFF
>TRBV5-1|TRBJ2-7
CASSLLAGDEQYF
>TRBV12-3/TRBV12-4|TRBJ2-1
CASSPDNEQFF
>TRBV20-1|TRBJ2-5
CSGKTSGSLAGETQYF
>TRBV6-6|TRBJ1-5
CASSGGQEENQPQHF
>TRBV2|TRBJ1-5
CASNQGQGARIQPQHF
>TRBV7-8|TRBJ1-4
CASSTQGSEKLFF
>TRBV20-1|TRBJ2-2
CSARHRTNTGELFF
>TRBV7-9|TRBJ2-3
CASSLAGSTDTQYF
>TRBV28|TRBJ1-6
CASSLDSSYNSPLHF
>TRBV9|TRBJ2-1
CASSPSGEEQFF
>TRBV5-1|TRBJ2-3
CASSLSGTTYGTQYF
>TRBV20-1|TRBJ2-2
CSASAGLAGGPSTGELFF
>TRBV12-3/TRBV12-4|TRBJ1-2
CASSTQGRGNYGYTF
>TRBV12-3/TRBV12-4|TRBJ1-6
CASSLSRGINSPLHF
>TRBV29-1|TRBJ1-3
CSVEAGGLNTIYF
>TRBV7-8|TRBJ2-7
CASSPKTSGAYEQYF
>TRBV7-2|TRBJ2-7
CASSSGQLGDYEQYF
>TRBV27|TRBJ2-6
CASSLSWTGANVLTF
>TRBV14|TRBJ1-4
CASSHPGLANEKLFF
>TRBV5-1|TRBJ2-3
CASSTRQATDTQYF
>TRBV28|TRBJ1-2
CASSSSGTGGLDGYTF
>TRBV3-1|TRBJ2-1
CASSHGRGEQFF
>TRBV20-1|TRBJ1-5
CSARQDTNSNQPQHF
>TRBV7-2|TRBJ2-1
CASSPGGTGRQFF
>TRBV9|TRBJ2-1
CASSPAGAGRLYNEQFF
>TRBV6-1|TRBJ2-1
CASGAGQANYNEQFF
>TRBV28|TRBJ2-6
CASSPGTGVGANVLTF
>TRBV5-1|TRBJ1-6
CASSSEPGSNNSPLHF
>TRBV28|TRBJ2-7
CASRPQGARYEQYF
>TRBV6-6|TRBJ2-7
CASSYLTSSYEQYF